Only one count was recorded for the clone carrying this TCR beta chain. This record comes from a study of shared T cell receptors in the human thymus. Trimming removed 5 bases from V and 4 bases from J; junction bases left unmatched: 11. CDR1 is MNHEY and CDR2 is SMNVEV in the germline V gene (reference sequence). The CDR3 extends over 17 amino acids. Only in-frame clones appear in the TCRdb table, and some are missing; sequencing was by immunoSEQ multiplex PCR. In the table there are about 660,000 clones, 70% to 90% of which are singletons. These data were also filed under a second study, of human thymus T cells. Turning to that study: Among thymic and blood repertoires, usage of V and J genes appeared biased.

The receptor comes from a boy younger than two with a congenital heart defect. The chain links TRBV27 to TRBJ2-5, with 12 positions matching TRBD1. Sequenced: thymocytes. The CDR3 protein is CASSLTGDRGRGETQYF. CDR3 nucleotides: TGTGCCAGCAGTCTCACCGGGGACAGGGGGCGGGGAGAGACCCAGTACTTC.